This TCR beta chain was identified in a study of shared clonotypes between healthy human individuals. Selected positively for CCR7 and CD45RO-negative, naive CD8 cells excluded terminally differentiated effector memory CD45RA+ cells. Every contributor of samples was a Caucasian grown-up residing in Nashville, Tennessee. Generated by immunoSEQ multiplex PCR, the TCRdb table keeps only in-frame clones and is missing some. The table has approximately 2,200,000 clones, approximately 94% seen once. CDR3 size: 15 residues. Per the germline V gene, CDR1 is MDHEN and CDR2 is SYDVKM. J was trimmed by 2 bases and V by 6 bases; bases with no gene match: 6.

What was sequenced was naive CD8+ T cells from PBMCs. The origin of this receptor is a man between 18 and 29 years old in good health. Some clones in this sample may be carry-over from other donors' samples. The V gene is TRBV28, the J gene TRBJ2-1; 8 positions match TRBD2. For the CDR3, the DNA is TGTGCCAGCAGCGAGTGGCGGGAGGCCTACAATGAGCAGTTCTTC. It is translated as CASSEWREAYNEQFF.